This is a list of T cell receptor beta chains from one sample in a study of cytomegalovirus exposure and HLA in healthy donors. Data came from immunoSEQ multiplex PCR; TCRdb stores just in-frame clones and leaves some out. Of 65,000 to 90,000 clones listed, around 70% are singletons. Material: PBMCs. The receptors come from a woman in her thirties or forties in good health and CMV-seropositive. Both conserved end residues are part of each CDR3. Each record gives: V gene, J gene, D gene, CDR3 protein, CDR3 DNA. The D gene is left open where the match is weak.

TRBV19,TRBJ1-1,TRBD1,CASSMLTGRKSTEAFF,TGTGCCAGTAGTATGTTGACAGGGCGAAAAAGCACTGAAGCTTTCTTT
TRBV7-2,TRBJ1-1,TRBD1,CASSSHRTGAFF,TGTGCCAGCAGCTCCCACCGGACAGGGGCTTTCTTT
TRBV4-3,TRBJ2-1,TRBD2,CASSQVRNSGGSYNEQFF,TGCGCCAGCAGCCAAGTGAGGAATAGCGGGGGTTCCTACAATGAGCAGTTCTTC
TRBV30,TRBJ1-1,TRBD1,CACRTGNTEAFF,TGTGCCTGCCGGACAGGGAACACTGAAGCTTTCTTT
TRBV28,TRBJ2-7,.,CASTQGDIYEQYF,TGTGCCAGCACACAGGGCGATATCTACGAGCAGTACTTC
TRBV9,TRBJ2-1,.,CASSVAAATHYNEQFF,TGTGCCAGCAGCGTAGCAGCGGCGACCCACTACAATGAGCAGTTCTTC
TRBV4-1,TRBJ1-2,TRBD1,CASSHLGTGVKEANGYTF,TGCGCCAGCAGCCACCTTGGGACAGGAGTTAAAGAGGCGAATGGCTACACCTTC
TRBV29-1,TRBJ1-1,.,CSTWGPGDSEAFF,TGCAGCACCTGGGGACCCGGGGACTCTGAAGCTTTCTTT
TRBV30,TRBJ2-1,.,CAWTRLDEQFF,TGTGCCTGGACTAGACTAGATGAGCAGTTCTTC
TRBV7-2,TRBJ2-7,.,CASSLGGLVFYEQYF,TGTGCCAGCAGCCTGGGGGGGCTCGTTTTCTACGAGCAGTACTTC
TRBV28,TRBJ1-1,.,CASSFLAGGSEAFF,TGTGCCAGCAGTTTTCTAGCGGGGGGATCTGAAGCTTTCTTT
TRBV6-1,TRBJ2-7,.,CASSDPYRTAKVHEQYF,TGTGCCAGCAGTGATCCCTATAGGACAGCTAAGGTTCACGAGCAGTACTTC
TRBV12-5,TRBJ2-2,.,CASGAQINTGELFF,TGTGCTAGTGGGGCCCAAATAAACACCGGGGAGCTGTTTTTT
TRBV7-2,TRBJ2-5,.,CASSLIAEETQYF,TGTGCCAGCAGCTTAATAGCGGAAGAGACCCAGTACTTC
TRBV6-6,TRBJ2-1,TRBD2,CASRYIAGGGYNEQFF,TGTGCCAGCAGATATATAGCGGGGGGAGGCTACAATGAGCAGTTCTTC
TRBV5-6,TRBJ1-1,TRBD1,CASSRPGQSINEAFF,TGTGCCAGCAGCCGTCCGGGACAGAGCATTAATGAAGCTTTCTTT
TRBV30,TRBJ1-2,TRBD1,CAWSVEGQGARLYGYTF,TGTGCCTGGAGTGTAGAGGGACAGGGGGCGAGGCTGTATGGCTACACCTTC
TRBV28,TRBJ2-7,.,CASSSIRGYEQYF,TGTGCCAGCAGTTCCATCCGCGGCTACGAGCAGTACTTC
TRBV18,TRBJ1-4,.,CASSPETGREKLFF,TGTGCCAGCTCACCTGAGACAGGAAGGGAAAAACTGTTTTTT
TRBV27,TRBJ1-1,.,CASSLGQNTEAFF,TGTGCCAGCAGTTTGGGACAGAACACTGAAGCTTTCTTT
TRBV5-1,TRBJ2-3,TRBD2,CASSPGLAQSTDTQYF,TGCGCCAGCAGCCCAGGACTAGCCCAGAGCACAGATACGCAGTATTTT
TRBV5-6,TRBJ1-4,.,CASSLQGSTNEKLFF,TGTGCCAGCAGCTTACAGGGCTCAACTAATGAAAAACTGTTTTTT